This is a list of T cell receptor beta chains from one sample in a study of early T cells in non-severe SARS-CoV-2 infection. Using its own MiXCR run on the 5' RACE reads, TCRdb lists one record per CDR3 protein. The repertoire holds 25,000 to 30,000 distinct CDR3 sequences, with about 4.5% as singletons. The sequencing input was whole blood. All receptors derive from an adult who was a healthcare worker with PCR-confirmed SARS-CoV-2 infection or an uninfected control (not recorded which). CDR3s include the opening cysteine and the closing phenylalanine or tryptophan. Each record gives: CDR3 length, V gene, D gene, J gene, clone size, CDR3 DNA, CDR3 protein. D genes are given only for firm matches. The size entry is marked missing in some rows and otherwise reads once, few, many or a size class.

length: 15
V: TRBV7-3
D: .
J: TRBJ2-1
size: .
DNA: TGTGCCAGCAGCTTAACCGCGGGATCTTACAATGAGCAGTTCTTC
CDR3: CASSLTAGSYNEQFF

length: 14
V: TRBV27
D: .
J: TRBJ1-2
size: .
DNA: TGTGCCAGCAGTTGGGGGGGCTCCAACTATGGCTACACCTTC
CDR3: CASSWGGSNYGYTF

length: 13
V: TRBV20-1
D: .
J: TRBJ2-5
size: many
DNA: TGCAGTGCCACTCATAGCACGTCGGAGACCCAGTACTTC
CDR3: CSATHSTSETQYF

length: 14
V: TRBV7-2
D: .
J: TRBJ1-1
size: many
DNA: TGTGCCAGCAGCTTGGGGGGCGTGAACACTGAAGCTTTCTTT
CDR3: CASSLGGVNTEAFF

length: 13
V: TRBV11-3
D: .
J: TRBJ2-3
size: .
DNA: TGTGCCAGCAGCTTAGCCATCACAGATACGCAGTATTTT
CDR3: CASSLAITDTQYF

length: 14
V: TRBV7-2
D: .
J: TRBJ1-1
size: many
DNA: TGTGCCAGCAGCCAGAGGGCCGGGGGGACTGAAGCTTTCTTT
CDR3: CASSQRAGGTEAFF

length: 15
V: TRBV30
D: .
J: TRBJ1-1
size: few
DNA: TGTGCCTGGACAACCCGGACAACAAGGAACACTGAAGCTTTCTTT
CDR3: CAWTTRTTRNTEAFF

length: 18
V: TRBV6-2/TRBV6-3
D: TRBD1
J: TRBJ1-5
size: .
DNA: TGTGCCAGCAGTTACTCCGGGTCCTGGAAGGGGGCGAATCAGCCCCAGCATTTT
CDR3: CASSYSGSWKGANQPQHF

length: 15
V: TRBV6-5
D: .
J: TRBJ2-6
size: many
DNA: TGTGCCAGCAGGGGGGCCTCCTCTGGGGCCAACGTCCTGACTTTC
CDR3: CASRGASSGANVLTF

length: 15
V: TRBV27
D: TRBD2
J: TRBJ2-3
size: many
DNA: TGTGCCAGCAGTTTAAGGACTAGCGGGGTTGATACGCAGTATTTT
CDR3: CASSLRTSGVDTQYF

length: 16
V: TRBV4-1
D: TRBD1
J: TRBJ2-7
size: many
DNA: TGCGCCAGCAGCCAAAGACCGACAGGGGGATTGGACGAGCAGTACTTC
CDR3: CASSQRPTGGLDEQYF

length: 14
V: TRBV7-3
D: .
J: TRBJ2-1
size: many
DNA: TGTGCCAGCAGCTTAAACCCAACGAGCTTAGAGCAGTTCTTC
CDR3: CASSLNPTSLEQFF

length: 15
V: TRBV20-1
D: .
J: TRBJ2-4
size: few
DNA: TGCAGTGCTAGAGATCTGAAGGGTGATATAAACATTCAGTACTTC
CDR3: CSARDLKGDINIQYF

length: 16
V: TRBV7-2
D: .
J: TRBJ2-3
size: many
DNA: TGTGCCAGCAGCTTAGCGCCAGGCGGTGGGACAGATACGCAGTATTTT
CDR3: CASSLAPGGGTDTQYF

length: 11
V: TRBV30
D: .
J: TRBJ1-1
size: few
DNA: TGTGCCTGGGCGAGAGGAACTGAAGCTTTCTTT
CDR3: CAWARGTEAFF

length: 16
V: TRBV2
D: .
J: TRBJ2-1
size: many
DNA: TGTGCCAGCAGTGAAGTCGGAGATCTCTCCTACAATGAGCAGTTCTTC
CDR3: CASSEVGDLSYNEQFF

length: 14
V: TRBV7-2
D: TRBD1
J: TRBJ1-2
size: many
DNA: TGTGCCAGCAGCTCTTTAGAACAGGGGTATGGCTACACCTTC
CDR3: CASSSLEQGYGYTF

length: 18
V: TRBV20-1
D: .
J: TRBJ2-1
size: many
DNA: TGCAGTGCTAGAGATCTTAGGGGGCGGGAGGAAGTCCGCAATGAGCAGTTCTTC
CDR3: CSARDLRGREEVRNEQFF

length: 15
V: TRBV12-3/TRBV12-4
D: TRBD2
J: TRBJ2-2
size: .
DNA: TGTGCCAGCAGACCGGGACTAGAGAACACCGGGGAGCTGTTTTTT
CDR3: CASRPGLENTGELFF

length: 16
V: TRBV5-1
D: .
J: TRBJ2-3
size: many
DNA: TGCGCCAGCAGCTTGGCCGGAGCGGCACTTTCAGATACGCAGTATTTT
CDR3: CASSLAGAALSDTQYF

length: 13
V: TRBV28
D: TRBD1
J: TRBJ1-2
size: many
DNA: TGTGCCATCCGTCGGGAGGGGGCGAGTGGCTACACCTTC
CDR3: CAIRREGASGYTF

length: 14
V: TRBV18
D: .
J: TRBJ2-1
size: many
DNA: TGTGCCAGCTCACCAGCGTCCATAAACAATGAGCAGTTCTTC
CDR3: CASSPASINNEQFF

length: 13
V: TRBV20-1
D: .
J: TRBJ2-2
size: .
DNA: TGCAGTGCACTGACAGGCGACACCGGGGAGCTGTTTTTT
CDR3: CSALTGDTGELFF

length: 15
V: TRBV6-4
D: TRBD2
J: TRBJ2-1
size: many
DNA: TGTGCCAGCAGTGACATAGCGGGAGACTACAATGAGCAGTTCTTC
CDR3: CASSDIAGDYNEQFF

length: 16
V: TRBV29-1
D: .
J: TRBJ2-5
size: .
DNA: TGCAGCGTTGTAAGTAGGACAGAGAGACCTCTAGAGACCCAGTACTTC
CDR3: CSVVSRTERPLETQYF

length: 13
V: TRBV7-8
D: TRBD1
J: TRBJ1-1
size: .
DNA: TGTGCCAGCAGCTTACGACAGGGGACTGAAGCTTTCTTT
CDR3: CASSLRQGTEAFF

length: 15
V: TRBV5-1
D: .
J: TRBJ2-5
size: many
DNA: TGCGCCAGCAGCGTGGGGTCCGACGTTCAAGAGACCCAGTACTTC
CDR3: CASSVGSDVQETQYF

length: 13
V: TRBV13
D: .
J: TRBJ2-5
size: many
DNA: TGTGCCAGCAGCTACCTTACAGGGAGGGCCCAGTACTTC
CDR3: CASSYLTGRAQYF

length: 13
V: TRBV4-1
D: TRBD1
J: TRBJ2-7
size: many
DNA: TGCGCCAGCAGCCGGGGACAGCTCAACGAGCAGTACTTC
CDR3: CASSRGQLNEQYF

length: 13
V: TRBV29-1
D: .
J: TRBJ1-5
size: many
DNA: TGCAGCGTTGAAGATAGGACAAATCAGCCCCAGCATTTT
CDR3: CSVEDRTNQPQHF

length: 13
V: TRBV7-2
D: .
J: TRBJ1-5
size: few
DNA: TGTGCCAGCAGCTTAGAGGCGGGGCAGCCCCAGCATTTT
CDR3: CASSLEAGQPQHF

length: 14
V: TRBV28
D: .
J: TRBJ1-5
size: .
DNA: TGTGCCAGCAGTTTTGATAGGCAAAATCAGCCCCAGCATTTT
CDR3: CASSFDRQNQPQHF

length: 14
V: TRBV4-3
D: .
J: TRBJ2-2
size: .
DNA: TGCGCCAGCAGCCCCCAGGGACTCACCGGGGAGCTGTTTTTT
CDR3: CASSPQGLTGELFF

length: 13
V: TRBV2
D: TRBD1
J: TRBJ2-7
size: many
DNA: TGTGCCAGCAAGAAGGACAGGTCCTACGAGCAGTACTTC
CDR3: CASKKDRSYEQYF

length: 16
V: TRBV9
D: .
J: TRBJ2-2
size: many
DNA: TGTGCCAGCAGCGTAGTCGACTGGGATAACACCGGGGAGCTGTTTTTT
CDR3: CASSVVDWDNTGELFF

length: 15
V: TRBV6-7
D: TRBD1
J: TRBJ2-7
size: .
DNA: TGTGCCAGCAGTTACAGCCAAGACAGGGTCTACGAGCAGTACTTC
CDR3: CASSYSQDRVYEQYF

length: 15
V: TRBV4-3
D: TRBD2
J: TRBJ2-3
size: few
DNA: TGCGCCAGCAGCCATGCTAGCGGAAGCACAGATACGCAGTATTTT
CDR3: CASSHASGSTDTQYF

length: 15
V: TRBV10-2
D: TRBD2
J: TRBJ2-2
size: many
DNA: TGCGCCAGCTCGAGCAGCGGGAGCGGCACCGGGGAGCTGTTTTTT
CDR3: CASSSSGSGTGELFF

length: 11
V: TRBV7-2
D: .
J: TRBJ1-1
size: medium-sized
DNA: TGTGCCAGCAGCTTAGGGCGGGTGGCTTTCTTT
CDR3: CASSLGRVAFF

length: 14
V: TRBV7-6
D: .
J: TRBJ2-2
size: many
DNA: TGTGCCAGCAGCCCGTCGTGGGGGACCGGGGAGCTGTTTTTT
CDR3: CASSPSWGTGELFF

length: 13
V: TRBV24-1
D: .
J: TRBJ2-1
size: many
DNA: TGTGCCACCAGTGGCCAGACAAACTCTGAGCAGTTCTTC
CDR3: CATSGQTNSEQFF

length: 16
V: TRBV7-3
D: .
J: TRBJ2-2
size: many
DNA: TGTGCCAGCAGCTGGGGACAAACAGGGAAAACCGGGGAGCTGTTTTTT
CDR3: CASSWGQTGKTGELFF

length: 15
V: TRBV28
D: TRBD1
J: TRBJ2-4
size: .
DNA: TGTGCCAGCAGTCTCCAGGGGGCCGCCAAAAACATTCAGTACTTC
CDR3: CASSLQGAAKNIQYF

length: 17
V: TRBV12-3/TRBV12-4
D: .
J: TRBJ1-1
size: .
DNA: TGTGCCAGCAACGAAGATCTGGGGGCAGGGAAGAACACTGAAGCTTTCTTT
CDR3: CASNEDLGAGKNTEAFF

length: 14
V: TRBV24-1
D: .
J: TRBJ1-5
size: few
DNA: TGTGCCACCAGAGGATCTACGCCCGACCAGCCCCAGCATTTT
CDR3: CATRGSTPDQPQHF

length: 15
V: TRBV7-2
D: .
J: TRBJ2-2
size: few
DNA: TGTGCCAGCAGCTTCATTCAGGGAAACACCGGGGAGCTGTTTTTT
CDR3: CASSFIQGNTGELFF